The present TCR beta chain was sequenced within a study of read filtering for tumor transcriptome and immune sequencing. Study-level background: Whole-transcriptome libraries were prepared after DNase treatment. TCR-mapped reads were about 3.5 to 11 million with IR-seq versus roughly 75 to 1,400 with RNA-seq. Regarding the study as a whole: Compared with RNA-seq, IR-seq gave much higher clonotype depth and reliability. In IR-seq, single-read clonotypes were 65% to 90% of clonotypes but approximately 3.5% of reads.

CDR1 is SSHAT and CDR2 is FNYEAQ in the germline V gene (reference sequence). This CDR3 is built from 15 residues. Many counts were recorded for this clonotype. Its antigen is unidentified. The junction and the germline gene differ at one end; a read error may be behind it. Molecular barcoded adaptors covering alpha/delta and beta/gamma chains were used on around 370 ng RNA. A single record per CDR3 protein comes from TCRdb applying MiXCR to the reads. This sample has approximately 62,000 distinct CDR3 sequences, with around 19% found just once. Sequencing was carried out using a population of CD138-negative cells sorted from bone marrow. This chain uses TRBV7-7 with TRBJ2-2, with 10 nucleotides matching TRBD2. This clonotype was sampled from a donor aged 40 or over with multiple myeloma. The CDR3 loop is CASSRSGGASGELFF. CDR3 DNA sequence: TGTGCTAGCAGCCGGAGCGGGGGGGCCTCCGGGGAGCTGTTTTTT.